The rows below give T cell receptor beta chains drawn from one sample of a study of blood T cell repertoires in COVID-19. Sequenced by immunoSEQ multiplex PCR; TCRdb stores in-frame clones only, minus some. The sample lists around 200,000 clones, around 80% seen once, with around 7.9% in the top ten. Sequenced sample: peripheral blood. Receptor source: a middle-aged man with active or convalescent COVID-19. Each CDR3 is given with its conserved first and last residue.

TRBV23-1,TRBJ2-6,CASSKQAHQVQGPGANVLTF
TRBV7-8,TRBJ2-2,CASSPTGRVRTGELFF
TRBV6-5,TRBJ1-6,CATKEGTIWNSPLHF
TRBV29-1,TRBJ2-1,CSGRTSGYNEQFF
TRBV5-1,TRBJ2-2,CASSRLDSSANTGELFF
TRBV9,TRBJ1-1,CASSPQTTGRTEAFF
TRBV11-3,TRBJ1-1,CASTPRGQTEAFF
TRBV10-2,TRBJ1-2,CASSDLPGQGPYGYTF
TRBV11-3,TRBJ2-7,CASSPPGLGTYEQYF
TRBV19,TRBJ1-2,CASSIAQGAGYGYTF
TRBV19,TRBJ1-6,CASATRPSRRDSYDYNSPLHF
TRBV15,TRBJ2-1,CATSRDIALSSYNEQFF
TRBV3-1/TRBV3-2,TRBJ1-5,CASSQQDSNQPQHF
TRBV4-1,TRBJ1-4,CASSIQGGFNEKLFF
TRBV2,TRBJ2-1,CASRPGLAEGNEQFF
TRBV18,TRBJ2-7,CASSLYGQSYEQYF
TRBV29-1,TRBJ2-4,CSVSGQENIQYF
TRBV9,TRBJ2-7,CASSVGGDREGEQYF